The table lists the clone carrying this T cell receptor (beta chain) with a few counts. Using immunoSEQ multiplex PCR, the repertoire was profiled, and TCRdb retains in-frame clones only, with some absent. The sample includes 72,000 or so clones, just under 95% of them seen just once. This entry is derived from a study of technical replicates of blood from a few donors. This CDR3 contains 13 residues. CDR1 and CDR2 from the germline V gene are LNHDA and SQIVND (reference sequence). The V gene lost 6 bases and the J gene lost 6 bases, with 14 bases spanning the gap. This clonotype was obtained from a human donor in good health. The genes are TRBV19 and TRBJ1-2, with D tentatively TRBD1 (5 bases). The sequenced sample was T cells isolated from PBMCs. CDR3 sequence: CASRIGGRNGYTF. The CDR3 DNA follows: TGTGCCAGTAGGATTGGGGGGAGGAATGGCTACACCTTC.